This T cell receptor (beta chain) was recovered during a study of identical twins. Germline V gene data show CDR1 as DFQATT and CDR2 as SNEGSKA (reference sequence). CDR3 length: 12 amino acids. Trimming pared 3 bases from V and 1 base from J, leaving 7 bases between. TCRdb ran MiXCR on the 5' RACE reads and lists one entry per CDR3 protein. The repertoire holds more than 1.5 million distinct CDR3 sequences, with around a third as singletons. This clonotype was picked up a small number of times. Its antigen is undetermined. Study conclusions and caveats: Carriage of fewer insertions was seen in abundant cord blood beta clonotypes, whereas memory repertoires showed none.

V gene TRBV20-1 combines with J gene TRBJ2-7; D is uncertain. This receptor was obtained from a newborn girl in good health. The sample was cord blood. The CDR3 coding sequence is TGCAGTGCTAGCCAGGATTCCTACGAGCAGTACTTC. Translation: CSASQDSYEQYF.